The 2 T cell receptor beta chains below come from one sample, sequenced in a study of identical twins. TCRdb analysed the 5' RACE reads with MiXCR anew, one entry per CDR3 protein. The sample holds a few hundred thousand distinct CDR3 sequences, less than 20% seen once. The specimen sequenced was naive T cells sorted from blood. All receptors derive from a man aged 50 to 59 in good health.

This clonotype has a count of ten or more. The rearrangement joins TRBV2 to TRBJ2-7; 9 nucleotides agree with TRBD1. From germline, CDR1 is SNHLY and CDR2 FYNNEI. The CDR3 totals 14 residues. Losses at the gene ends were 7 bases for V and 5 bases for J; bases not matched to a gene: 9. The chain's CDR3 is CASKIGTGNDEQYF. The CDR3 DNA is TGTGCCAGCAAGATCGGGACAGGGAACGACGAGCAGTACTTC.

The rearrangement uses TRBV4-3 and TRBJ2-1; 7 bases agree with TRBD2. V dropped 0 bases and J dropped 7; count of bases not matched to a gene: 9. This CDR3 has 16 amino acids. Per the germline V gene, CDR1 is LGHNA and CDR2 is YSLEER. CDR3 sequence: CASSQDRAGAVNEQFF. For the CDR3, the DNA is TGCGCCAGCAGCCAAGATAGGGCGGGAGCTGTAAATGAGCAGTTCTTC.